The table lists the clone carrying this T cell receptor (beta chain) with many counts. TCRdb called the 5' RACE reads again in MiXCR, with one record for every CDR3 protein. This sample has about 75,000 distinct CDR3 sequences, with 10% to 15% found just once. This sample is drawn from a study of spatial heterogeneity in lung cancer. Study context: Detected sequences consistently included more beta-chain ones than alpha-chain ones.

Time point meaning: sample taken at primary tumor resection. No cells were sorted before sequencing. The whole RNA sequenced was extracted from tumor, nontumor lung or frozen PBMC. V shed 6 bases, J shed 3 bases, and the junction held 2 bases outside the gene matches. The germline V gene has CDR1 SQVTM and CDR2 ANQGSEA. CDR3 length: 13 amino acids. J is TRBJ2-5 and V is TRBV29-1, with 12 bases lining up with TRBD2. This sequence was found in a male donor with early-stage non-small cell lung cancer. The material was PBMCs, obtained at surgery. The CDR3 here is CSVASGGEETQYF. The CDR3 nucleotides read TGCAGCGTCGCTAGCGGGGGGGAAGAGACCCAGTACTTC.